This is a list of T cell receptor beta chains from one sample in a study of CD8+ T cells in alopecia areata. The protocol was immunoSEQ multiplex PCR, while the TCRdb copy is restricted to in-frame clones and leaves out a portion. The sample consists of approximately 89,000 clones, about 45% of them appearing once. What was sequenced was CD4+ T cells sorted from blood. The receptors originated from a human donor with alopecia areata. Each CDR3 is given with its conserved first and last residue. The D gene is left open where the match is weak. Only some rows state a clone size, as once, few, many or a class for expanded clones.

clone_size	v_call	j_call	d_call	cdr3_length	cdr3_aa	cdr3_nt
-	TRBV29-1	TRBJ2-3	-	14	CSPRVLLSTDTQYF	TGCAGCCCTCGGGTCTTACTTAGCACAGATACGCAGTATTTT
once	TRBV30	TRBJ2-1	-	11	CAWSPGDEQFF	TGTGCCTGGAGTCCCGGGGATGAGCAGTTCTTC
-	TRBV19	TRBJ2-5	TRBD2	14	CASSISGRAETQYF	TGTGCCAGTAGTATTAGCGGGAGGGCGGAGACCCAGTACTTC
few	TRBV28	TRBJ1-5	-	13	CASLTGFNQPQHF	TGTGCCAGCTTAACAGGTTTCAATCAGCCCCAGCATTTT
-	TRBV18	TRBJ2-1	-	11	CASSRGDEQFF	TGTGCCAGCTCACGTGGGGATGAGCAGTTCTTC
medium-sized	TRBV29-1	TRBJ2-3	-	14	CSVEDGLLTDTQYF	TGCAGCGTTGAAGATGGACTCCTCACAGATACGCAGTATTTT
many	TRBV7-9	TRBJ2-3	TRBD1	15	CASSLGQGMTDTQYF	TGTGCCAGCAGCCTGGGACAGGGGATGACAGATACGCAGTATTTT
-	TRBV5-1	TRBJ2-7	-	13	CASRIRTSYEQYF	TGCGCCAGCAGAATAAGAACCTCCTACGAGCAGTACTTC
-	TRBV30	TRBJ2-1	-	10	CAWSVGEQFF	TGTGCCTGGAGTGTTGGTGAGCAGTTCTTC
few	TRBV29-1	TRBJ2-1	-	11	CSYGGYNEQFF	TGCAGCTACGGGGGCTACAATGAGCAGTTCTTC
-	TRBV29-1	TRBJ2-5	-	13	CSVELGRRETQYF	TGCAGCGTTGAACTTGGTCGAAGAGAGACCCAGTACTTC
once	TRBV30	TRBJ1-2	-	13	CAGRTAANYGYTF	TGTGCCGGCCGGACAGCCGCTAACTATGGCTACACCTTC
-	TRBV6-5	TRBJ2-7	-	12	CASSRTGDEQYF	TGTGCCAGCAGTCGGACCGGGGACGAGCAGTACTTC
-	TRBV5-6	TRBJ2-7	TRBD2	16	CASSLVDPSGGYEQYF	TGTGCCAGCAGCCTAGTGGATCCTAGCGGGGGCTACGAGCAGTACTTC
-	TRBV30	TRBJ1-1	-	13	CAWGFDRGTEAFF	TGTGCCTGGGGGTTCGACAGAGGGACTGAAGCTTTCTTT
once	TRBV6-5	TRBJ1-5	TRBD1	14	CASSRGQGSQPQHF	TGTGCCAGCAGCCGTGGACAGGGGAGTCAGCCCCAGCATTTT
-	TRBV5-1	TRBJ2-5	TRBD2	15	CASSSEAGGPRAQYF	TGCGCCAGCAGCTCGGAAGCGGGGGGCCCGAGGGCCCAGTACTTC
-	TRBV30	TRBJ2-7	TRBD2	14	CAWRRTSGTYEQYF	TGTGCCTGGAGGAGGACTAGCGGGACCTACGAGCAGTACTTC
few	TRBV4-3	TRBJ2-1	-	15	CASSQTYTAHSEQFF	TGCGCCAGCAGCCAAACGTACACCGCCCACAGCGAGCAGTTCTTC
-	TRBV29-1	TRBJ2-1	-	12	CSVDVVYGEQFF	TGCAGCGTTGACGTGGTGTACGGTGAGCAGTTCTTC
-	TRBV29-1	TRBJ2-3	-	15	CSVARLASSTDTQYF	TGCAGCGTTGCTAGGCTAGCCTCTAGCACAGATACGCAGTATTTT
-	TRBV6-5	TRBJ2-7	-	13	CASSYSSAREQYF	TGTGCCAGCAGTTACTCGAGCGCTCGGGAGCAGTACTTC
few	TRBV7-2	TRBJ2-5	-	14	CASSLLGGRETQYF	TGTGCCAGCAGCTTGCTAGGCGGTAGAGAGACCCAGTACTTC
few	TRBV7-6	TRBJ2-3	TRBD1	15	CASSVNRGQRDTQYF	TGTGCCAGCAGCGTCAACAGGGGGCAAAGAGATACGCAGTATTTT
few	TRBV29-1	TRBJ2-5	TRBD1	13	CSVADRRGETQYF	TGCAGCGTTGCGGACAGGCGAGGAGAGACCCAGTACTTC
once	TRBV2	TRBJ2-1	-	12	CASNKGVNEQFF	TGTGCCAGCAACAAAGGAGTAAATGAGCAGTTCTTC
once	TRBV2	TRBJ2-1	-	13	CASIKEGFNEQFF	TGTGCCAGCATCAAGGAGGGGTTCAATGAGCAGTTCTTC
-	TRBV28	TRBJ2-5	-	11	CASARQETQYF	TGTGCCAGCGCCCGACAGGAGACCCAGTACTTC
few	TRBV10-3	TRBJ2-7	-	13	CAIRLSDSYEQYF	TGTGCCATCAGGCTTAGTGACTCCTACGAGCAGTACTTC
-	TRBV18	TRBJ2-3	-	13	CASSPGATDTQYF	TGTGCCAGCTCACCGGGTGCGACAGATACGCAGTATTTT
-	TRBV5-1	TRBJ2-7	-	13	CASSSGPSKGQYF	TGCGCCAGCAGCTCGGGACCCTCCAAGGGGCAGTACTTC
few	TRBV29-1	TRBJ2-7	TRBD1	14	CSVAPRQGDYEQYF	TGCAGCGTTGCTCCGCGACAGGGGGATTACGAGCAGTACTTC
-	TRBV29-1	TRBJ1-4	-	12	CSVARGGEKLFF	TGCAGCGTTGCCAGGGGTGGGGAAAAACTGTTTTTT
few	TRBV2	TRBJ2-3	TRBD2	14	CASSGTTSRDTQYF	TGTGCCAGCTCCGGGACTACTTCGCGGGATACGCAGTATTTT
once	TRBV4-1	TRBJ1-2	-	16	CASSQGSASSLYGYTF	TGCGCCAGCAGCCAAGGTTCAGCCAGCTCCCTCTATGGCTACACCTTC
-	TRBV29-1	TRBJ2-7	-	12	CSGVSVRGEQYF	TGCAGCGGGGTCTCGGTGCGGGGCGAGCAGTACTTC
-	TRBV29-1	TRBJ1-1	-	13	CSVTKSQNTEAFF	TGCAGCGTCACTAAAAGTCAAAACACTGAAGCTTTCTTT
few	TRBV7-9	TRBJ2-1	TRBD2	17	CASSSLPGLAREDEQFF	TGTGCCAGCAGCTCCCTACCGGGACTAGCGAGAGAAGATGAGCAGTTCTTC
-	TRBV29-1	TRBJ1-2	TRBD1	14	CSVWDRGTNYGYTF	TGCAGCGTTTGGGACAGGGGGACTAACTATGGCTACACCTTC
-	TRBV11-2	TRBJ2-2	-	14	CASSLAGSAGELFF	TGTGCCAGCAGCTTGGCAGGGAGCGCCGGGGAGCTGTTTTTT
few	TRBV29-1	TRBJ2-5	TRBD1	12	CSARQGQGTQYF	TGCAGCGCGCGACAGGGACAAGGAACCCAGTACTTC
-	TRBV9	TRBJ2-3	TRBD2	14	CASTPSGIADTQYF	TGTGCCAGCACCCCTAGCGGAATTGCAGATACGCAGTATTTT
few	TRBV30	TRBJ2-4	-	13	CAWSTQGGNIQYF	TGTGCCTGGAGTACCCAGGGGGGAAACATTCAGTACTTC
few	TRBV29-1	TRBJ1-5	-	13	CSVGSQGATSQHF	TGCAGCGTTGGCAGCCAGGGCGCTACGTCCCAGCATTTT
-	TRBV29-1	TRBJ2-6	-	18	CSVEDPILGFSGANVLTF	TGCAGCGTTGAAGATCCTATCCTGGGCTTCTCTGGGGCCAACGTCCTGACTTTC
-	TRBV29-1	TRBJ2-3	TRBD1	16	CSVEDRARGRTNTQYF	TGCAGCGTTGAAGATCGAGCCAGGGGGCGAACAAATACGCAGTATTTT
-	TRBV28	TRBJ1-1	-	15	CASSLFGGLNTEAFF	TGTGCCAGCAGTTTATTCGGGGGACTGAACACTGAAGCTTTCTTT
-	TRBV29-1	TRBJ1-1	-	12	CSVEDLQLAAFF	TGCAGCGTTGAAGATCTTCAATTGGCAGCTTTCTTT
-	TRBV29-1	TRBJ1-1	-	12	CSAGIMNTEAFF	TGCAGCGCTGGGATCATGAACACTGAAGCTTTCTTT
-	TRBV7-6	TRBJ2-1	-	12	CASRDLNNEQFF	TGTGCCAGCAGGGACCTGAACAATGAGCAGTTCTTC
-	TRBV30	TRBJ1-5	-	13	CAWSGRADQPQHF	TGTGCCTGGAGTGGCAGGGCCGATCAGCCCCAGCATTTT
-	TRBV30	TRBJ1-6	-	16	CAWSEGLLSYNSPLHF	TGTGCCTGGAGTGAGGGTCTCCTATCCTATAATTCACCCCTCCACTTT
-	TRBV5-1	TRBJ1-1	-	12	CASSLVNTEAFF	TGCGCCAGCAGCCTGGTGAACACTGAAGCTTTCTTT
-	TRBV7-6	TRBJ1-2	-	15	CASSSGPNTVYGYTF	TGTGCCAGCAGCTCGGGGCCGAACACCGTCTATGGCTACACCTTC
-	TRBV29-1	TRBJ2-7	-	17	CSVLGTGGRENRVEQYF	TGCAGCGTTCTTGGGACGGGTGGTCGGGAGAACAGAGTAGAGCAGTACTTC
once	TRBV6-5	TRBJ2-6	TRBD1	15	CASSRDRAGANVLTF	TGTGCCAGCAGTAGGGACAGGGCTGGGGCCAACGTCCTGACTTTC
-	TRBV28	TRBJ2-5	-	12	CASRDNQETQYF	TGTGCCAGCAGGGACAACCAAGAGACCCAGTACTTC